This TCR beta chain was observed in a study of T cells of healthy individuals. TCRdb analysed the 5' RACE reads with MiXCR anew, one entry per CDR3 protein. The sample contains tens of thousands of distinct CDR3 sequences, approximately 15% of which appear only once. The CDR3 runs to 14 residues. Germline V CDR1 and CDR2: SEHNR, FQNEAQ (reference sequence). Trimming cost V 5 bases and J 8 bases; bases outside gene matches: 3. The chain carries TRBV7-9 and TRBJ1-6; 10 bases match TRBD1. This clonotype was obtained from a human donor in good health. This chain's CDR3 is CASSRDRGDSPLHF. CDR3 in DNA: TGTGCCAGCAGCCGGGACAGGGGTGATTCACCCCTCCACTTT.